This TCR beta chain comes out of a study of Graves' ophthalmopathy and Graves' hyperthyroidism. As the template, RNA transcripts were used to amplify TCR beta CDR3 regions. RT-PCR was first run with HTBI primers, then multiplex PCR in a second round. TCRdb reprocessed the multiplex PCR reads via MiXCR and lists one record per CDR3 protein. The sample records fewer than 600,000 distinct CDR3 sequences, about 15% being singletons. Study-wide findings and caveats: The model's ophthalmopathy progression predictions had approximately 65% sensitivity and 72% to 75% specificity.

Ophthalmopathy-affected donors exhibited moderate-to-severe activity, CAS ≥3, NOSPECS ≥4, and duration under 3 months. Clinical symptoms, serum thyroxine, TRAb, thyroid ultrasound and orbital computed tomography determined diagnosis. PBMCs originated in approximately 9.2 ml of fresh peripheral blood. This clonotype was counted ten times or more. Its antigen is not known. Trimming cost V 2 bases and J 0 bases, with 11 bases left between them. The CDR3 loop spans 16 amino acids. From germline, CDR1 is MNHEY and CDR2 SVGEGT. The TCR sequence derives from a woman aged 25 to 39 with Graves' ophthalmopathy. This chain uses TRBV6-2 or TRBV6-3 with TRBJ1-5; D is undetermined. Material: blood. CDR3 in DNA: TGTGCCAGCAGTTACGGGCAGACCTATAGCAATCAGCCCCAGCATTTT. Its protein is CASSYGQTYSNQPQHF.